This TCR beta chain was sequenced for a study of T cell clones after liver transplantation. Study findings and constraints: Conclusions were preliminary, with small, heterogeneous patient groups.

The table came from immunoSEQ multiplex PCR; TCRdb's copy has only in-frame clones and leaves some out. There are about 68,000 clones in the sample; almost 95% occur only once, and approximately 1% lies in the top ten. Trimming removed 4 bases from V and 2 bases from J; junction bases left unmatched: 6. The CDR3 covers 16 residues. From germline, CDR1 is LGHNA and CDR2 YSLEER. Regarding this clone: As yet, its antigen is unknown.

The chain recombines TRBV4-3 with TRBJ2-3, with 10 nucleotides matching TRBD2. The receptor was isolated from a human patient who received a liver transplant. The graft donor may be the source of some T cells. The sequenced sample was CD4+ T cells from blood, obtained roughly 26 months after liver transplant. The CDR3, as DNA: TGCGCCAGCAGCCTCCAAGCGGGAGGGGCCACAGATACGCAGTATTTT. Translated: CASSLQAGGATDTQYF.